The 27 T cell receptor beta chains presented below share a single source sample, sequenced in a study of neurological immune-mediated disorders. TCRdb re-called the 5' RACE reads through MiXCR, storing one row per CDR3 protein. The data hold approximately 130,000 distinct CDR3 sequences, with roughly 3.2% observed a single time. The specimen was PBMCs. All receptors derive from a woman between 25 and 40 years old with multiple sclerosis.

This clonotype was counted ten times or more. The chain employs TRBV7-8 and TRBJ1-5; weak D call: TRBD1 (6 bases). This CDR3 is built from 16 residues. Trimming removed 1 base from V and 7 bases from J, with 17 bases in between. Looked up from germline, CDR1 is SGHVS and CDR2 is FQNEAQ. This CDR3 is CASSLEGDGVRQPQHF. The CDR3 nucleotides read TGTGCCAGCAGCTTAGAGGGGGATGGGGTAAGACAGCCCCAGCATTTT.

This clonotype was recorded many times. The chain links TRBV15 to TRBJ2-2; tentatively, D is TRBD2 (5 bases). CDR1 LNHNV and CDR2 YYDKDF come from the germline V gene (reference sequence). The CDR3 length is 15 residues. Trimming took 6 bases from V and 5 from J, leaving 16 bases between them. In DNA form, the CDR3 reads TGTGCCACCAGAGGCGGGCAATCGGGGACCGGGGAGCTGTTTTTT. Translation: CATRGGQSGTGELFF.

At least ten counts were recorded for this clonotype. The chain uses TRBV20-1 and TRBJ1-2; D might be TRBD1 (5 bases). Trimming pared 1 base from V and 2 bases from J, leaving 14 bases between. Germline lookup yields CDR1 DFQATT and CDR2 SNEGSKA (reference sequence). The CDR3 is 15 amino acids. In DNA, the CDR3 is TGCAGTGCTAGAGGGGGGGTTCGGGCCAACTATGGCTACACCTTC. It translates to CSARGGVRANYGYTF.

This rearrangement joins TRBV20-1 to TRBJ1-1, with no clear D. Germline V lookup: CDR1 DFQATT, CDR2 SNEGSKA (reference sequence). V dropped 2 bases and J dropped 0 bases, with 4 bases sitting between them. This CDR3 has 12 amino acids. CDR3 coding DNA: TGCAGTGCTAGATGTTTGAACACTGAAGCTTTCTTT. It specifies CSARCLNTEAFF.

This clonotype was recorded many times. The chain links TRBV7-8 to TRBJ2-3; the match to TRBD1 covers 9 bases. The CDR3 contains 16 residues. Germline V gene sequence: CDR1 SGHVS, CDR2 FQNEAQ. The V and J ends lost 1 base and 4 bases, in that order; junction bases with no gene match: 6. This CDR3 reads CASSLVGQGNADTQYF. DNA of the CDR3: TGTGCCAGCAGCTTAGTGGGACAGGGTAATGCAGATACGCAGTATTTT.

The table lists this clonotype with many counts. The chain couples TRBV7-8 to TRBJ2-5; D is possibly TRBD1 (6 bases). CDR3 length: 15 amino acids. Germline CDR1 SGHVS, CDR2 FQNEAQ. V was trimmed by 6 bases and J by 2 bases, leaving 16 bases between them. The CDR3 loop is CASRGAWTEQETQYF. The CDR3 DNA follows: TGTGCCAGCAGGGGCGCGTGGACAGAACAAGAGACCCAGTACTTC.

This clonotype was observed a handful of times. The V gene is TRBV18, the J gene TRBJ2-6, with D possibly being TRBD1 (5 bases). V lost 2 bases and J lost 2, with 13 bases in between. In germline, CDR1 is KGHSH, CDR2 LQKENI. The length of the CDR3 is 17 residues. This CDR3 reads CASSPRGRTTGANVLTF. In DNA form, the CDR3 reads TGTGCCAGCTCACCAAGGGGCAGGACAACTGGGGCCAACGTCCTGACTTTC.

This clonotype appeared many times. V and J are TRBV20-1 and TRBJ2-3, with D possibly TRBD2 on 5 matching bases. This CDR3 spans 12 amino acids. The V gene lost 0 bases and the J gene lost 6 bases, with 7 bases spanning the gap. Germline values: CDR1 DFQATT, CDR2 SNEGSKA (reference sequence). This chain's CDR3 is CSARDPGDTQYF. CDR3 bases: TGCAGTGCTAGAGACCCGGGGGATACGCAGTATTTT.

This clonotype showed up many times. This chain joins TRBV12-3 or TRBV12-4 and TRBJ1-3, with unresolved D. The CDR3 runs 17 residues. Trimming stripped 6 bases from V and 0 bases from J, with 18 bases between. CDR3 coding DNA: TGTGCCAGCAGCCCAACTTTAGGCGGAAGCTCTGGAAACACCATATATTTT. It encodes CASSPTLGGSSGNTIYF.

This clonotype was found many times. V is TRBV25-1 and J is TRBJ2-3; D is possibly TRBD1 (6 bases). The V end was cut by 4 bases, the J end by 2 bases, with 19 bases between. CDR3 size: 17 residues. Germline CDR1 is MGHDK and CDR2 is SYGVNS. This chain's CDR3 is CASSARGTRGNTDTQYF. CDR3 bases: TGTGCCAGCAGTGCCAGAGGTACGAGGGGGAACACAGATACGCAGTATTTT. The full variable domain, completed using reference TRBV25-1 and TRBJ2-3, is EADIYQTPRYLVIGTGKKITLECSQTMGHDKMYWYQQDPGMELHLIHYSYGVNSTEKGDLSSESTVSRIRTEHFPLTLESARPSHTSQYLCASSARGTRGNTDTQYFGPGTRLTVL.

This clonotype was seen at least ten times. V gene TRBV19 combines with J gene TRBJ1-5; the match to TRBD1 covers 8 bases. The CDR3 extends over 16 amino acids. Germline V gene sequence: CDR1 LNHDA, CDR2 SQIVND (reference sequence). V shed 5 bases and J 5 bases; nucleotides not matched to a gene: 11. CDR3 protein: CASSPRSTGGDQPQHF. In DNA form, the CDR3 reads TGTGCCAGTAGTCCCCGAAGTACAGGGGGAGATCAGCCCCAGCATTTT.

The sample holds a few counts of this clonotype. This rearrangement joins TRBV5-1 to TRBJ1-3, with D possibly matching TRBD1 (5 bases). Per the germline V gene, CDR1 is SGHRS and CDR2 is YFSETQ. This CDR3 has 14 amino acids. Trimming took off 4 bases at V and 6 bases at J, with 14 bases between the two ends. This chain's CDR3 is CASSRWTRENTIYF. For the CDR3, the DNA is TGCGCCAGCAGCCGGTGGACAAGGGAAAACACCATATATTTT.

This clonotype was counted at least ten times. The chain combines TRBV5-1 with TRBJ2-7, with no clear D. Trimming cost V 7 bases and J 2 bases, with 10 bases left between them. The CDR3 covers 12 residues. Germline assignment: CDR1 SGHRS and CDR2 YFSETQ. CDR3 protein: CASPNSAYEQYF. The CDR3 coding sequence is TGCGCCAGCCCGAACAGTGCCTACGAGCAGTACTTC.

This clonotype was counted many times. The rearrangement links TRBV5-6 to TRBJ2-7, with D tentatively TRBD1 or TRBD2 (6 bases each). V was pared by 5 bases and J by 1 base, with 16 bases between. CDR1 and CDR2 from the germline V gene are SGHDT and YYEEEE. The CDR3 runs to 15 residues. Here the CDR3 reads CASRPKGGGSYEQYF. CDR3 sequence (DNA): TGTGCCAGCAGGCCAAAGGGGGGTGGGTCCTACGAGCAGTACTTC. The complete variable domain, with remaining parts taken from reference TRBV5-6 and TRBJ2-7, reads DAGVTQSPTHLIKTRGQQVTLRCSPKSGHDTVSWYQQALGQGPQFIFQYYEEEERQRGNFPDRFSGHQFPNYSSELNVNALLLGDSALYLCASRPKGGGSYEQYFGPGTRLTVT.

This clonotype occurred many times. The J gene is TRBJ1-5, the V gene TRBV4-3; a possible D gene is TRBD1 (5 bases). This CDR3 spans 14 amino acids. Looked up from germline, CDR1 is LGHNA and CDR2 is YSLEER. V lost 0 bases and J 10 bases, leaving 13 bases between the germline ends. CDR3 sequence reads: CASSQDEGRSPQHF. CDR3 bases: TGCGCCAGCAGCCAAGACGAGGGGCGAAGTCCCCAGCATTTT.

This clonotype showed up many times. V usage is TRBV14 and J usage is TRBJ2-7; TRBD1 might be the D (6 bases). The V gene lost 2 bases and the J gene lost 5 bases, with 10 bases spanning the gap. The germline CDR1 and CDR2 sequences are SGHDN and FVKESK. The CDR3 runs to 13 residues. CDR3 amino acids: CASSQTGPNEQYF. CDR3 in DNA: TGTGCCAGCAGCCAAACAGGGCCCAACGAGCAGTACTTC.

The table lists this clonotype with many counts. CDR3 nucleotides: TGCGCCAGCAGCACCGGGACAGGAGGGGTAGCTTTCTTT. Amino acids: CASSTGTGGVAFF. The chain has TRBV5-1 and TRBJ1-1, with TRBD1 matching 8 bases. The germline V gene encodes CDR1 SGHRS and CDR2 YFSETQ. This CDR3 has 13 residues. Unmatched junction bases numbered 9, after V lost 4 bases and J lost 10 bases. The variable domain in full, completed from reference TRBV5-1 and TRBJ1-1, reads KAGVTQTPRYLIKTRGQQVTLSCSPISGHRSVSWYQQTPGQGLQFLFEYFSETQRNKGNFPGRFSGRQFSNSRSEMNVSTLELGDSALYLCASSTGTGGVAFFGQGTRLTVV.

This clonotype was recorded many times. V is TRBV5-1 and J is TRBJ2-7; TRBD2 matches at 13 bases. The J segment lost 2 bases and the V segment lost 4 bases, leaving 3 bases of the junction unmatched. The CDR3 covers 15 residues. Germline lookup yields CDR1 SGHRS and CDR2 YFSETQ. For the CDR3, the DNA is TGCGCCAGCAGCCGCGGGACTAGCGGGACCTACGAGCAGTACTTC. Amino acids: CASSRGTSGTYEQYF.

A note on this clonotype: This could be a read error, since a much larger clone is one nucleotide away. The final CDR3 position lacks the conserved phenylalanine or tryptophan, pointing to a likely read error. The chain carries TRBV7-2 and TRBJ1-2; possibly TRBD1 for D (6 bases). V lost 2 bases to trimming and J lost 6 bases, with 13 bases between them. The germline V gene has CDR1 SGHTA and CDR2 FQGNSA. This CDR3 comprises 14 residues. CDR3 sequence (DNA): TGTGCCAGCAGCTTAACAGGGAGGACCGATGGCTACACCTGC. Its translation is CASSLTGRTDGYTC.

The chain links TRBV10-3 to TRBJ1-3; TRBD1 might be the D (5 bases). CDR3 length equals 14 residues. Germline loops: CDR1 ENHRY, CDR2 SYGVKD. Trimming shortened V by 6 bases and J by 4 bases, and 13 bases separated the two germline ends. For the CDR3, the DNA is TGTGCCATCAGGCCGGGGGAAGGGGGAAACACCATATATTTT. It specifies CAIRPGEGGNTIYF.

Ten or more counts support this clonotype. The rearrangement uses TRBV10-3 and TRBJ2-3; TRBD1 might be the D (6 bases). Germline CDR1 reads ENHRY; CDR2 reads SYGVKD. This CDR3 spans 14 amino acids. V gave up 7 bases and J gave up 2 bases, with 13 bases separating them. The CDR3 loop is CAINPRGYTDTQYF. CDR3 sequence (DNA): TGTGCCATCAATCCCAGGGGTTACACAGATACGCAGTATTTT.

This clonotype was detected many times. The CDR3: CASSLSHRNEKLFF. CDR3 sequence (DNA): TGTGCCAGCAGTTTATCCCACAGGAATGAAAAACTGTTTTTT. This rearrangement joins TRBV27 to TRBJ1-4, with D perhaps TRBD1 (5 bases). CDR1 is MNHEY, CDR2 SMNVEV, per germline (reference sequence). The CDR3 is 14 amino acids. V lost 0 bases and J 5 bases, leaving 7 bases between the germline ends.

This clonotype was counted at least ten times. This chain connects TRBV29-1 to TRBJ2-5; 7 bases map to TRBD1. V was clipped by 6 bases and J by 5 bases; unmatched bases: 15. Germline lookup yields CDR1 SQVTM and CDR2 ANQGSEA. The CDR3 consists of 15 residues. CDR3 sequence: CSVAGQVDASETQYF. The DNA of the CDR3 is TGCAGCGTGGCCGGACAGGTGGACGCATCGGAGACCCAGTACTTC.

This clonotype was counted ten times or more. The CDR3 bases are TGTGCCAGCAGTTACGGGGCGTCCTACAATGAGCAGTTCTTC. Protein sequence: CASSYGASYNEQFF. The gene calls are TRBV6-5 and TRBJ2-1, with D perhaps TRBD1 (5 bases). The germline V gene has CDR1 MNHEY and CDR2 SVGAGI. The CDR3 totals 14 residues. V lost 2 bases and J lost 1, with 6 bases in between.

This clonotype was counted ten times or more. J is TRBJ2-2 and V is TRBV9; D remains unclear. V lost 0 bases, J lost 1 base, and 13 bases lay in between. The CDR3 is 17 amino acids. Germline V gene lookup returns CDR1 SGDLS and CDR2 YYNGEE. The CDR3 reads CASSVVPVTRNTGELFF. The CDR3 region has the DNA TGTGCCAGCAGCGTAGTGCCTGTGACACGGAACACCGGGGAGCTGTTTTTT. The full variable domain, completed using reference TRBV9 and TRBJ2-2, is DSGVTQTPKHLITATGQRVTLRCSPRSGDLSVYWYQQSLDQGLQFLIQYYNGEERAKGNILERFSAQQFPDLHSELNLSSLELGDSALYFCASSVVPVTRNTGELFFGEGSRLTVL.

The sample holds many counts of this clonotype. The V call is TRBV7-2, the J call TRBJ2-7; TRBD2 aligns across 7 bases. The germline gives CDR1 SGHTA, CDR2 FQGNSA. This CDR3 has 17 residues. The V segment lost 0 bases and the J segment 2 bases; nucleotides outside the gene matches: 10. The CDR3 loop is CASSLAGGAGLTYEQYF. Here the CDR3 DNA reads TGTGCCAGCAGCTTAGCGGGGGGAGCGGGGTTAACCTACGAGCAGTACTTC.

This clonotype was seen repeatedly, ten times or more. This chain connects TRBV7-9 to TRBJ2-1, with 7 bases matching TRBD2. CDR1 and CDR2 from the germline V gene are SEHNR and FQNEAQ (reference sequence). Trimming at V came to 2 bases and at J to 8 bases, leaving 12 bases not matched to a gene. The CDR3 has 16 amino acids. CDR3 coding DNA: TGTGCCAGCAGCTTACCTCTGGGAGGGAGGTTTGATGAGCAGTTCTTC. Translating it yields CASSLPLGGRFDEQFF.